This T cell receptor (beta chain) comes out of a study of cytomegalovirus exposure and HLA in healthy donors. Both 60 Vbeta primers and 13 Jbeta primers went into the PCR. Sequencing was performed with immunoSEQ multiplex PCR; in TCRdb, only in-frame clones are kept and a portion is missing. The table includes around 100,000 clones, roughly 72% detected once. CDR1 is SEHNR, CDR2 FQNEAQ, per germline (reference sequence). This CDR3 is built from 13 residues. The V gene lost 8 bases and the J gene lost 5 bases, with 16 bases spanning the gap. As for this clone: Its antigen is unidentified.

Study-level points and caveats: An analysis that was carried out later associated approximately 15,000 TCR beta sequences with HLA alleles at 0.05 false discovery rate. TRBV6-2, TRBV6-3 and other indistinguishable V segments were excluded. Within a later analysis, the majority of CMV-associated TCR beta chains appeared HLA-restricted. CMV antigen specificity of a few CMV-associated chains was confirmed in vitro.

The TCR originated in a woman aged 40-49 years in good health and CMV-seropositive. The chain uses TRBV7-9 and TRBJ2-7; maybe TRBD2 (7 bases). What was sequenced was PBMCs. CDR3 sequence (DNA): TGTGCCAGCGGGGGGGGCCGATCGGACGAGCAGTACTTC. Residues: CASGGGRSDEQYF.